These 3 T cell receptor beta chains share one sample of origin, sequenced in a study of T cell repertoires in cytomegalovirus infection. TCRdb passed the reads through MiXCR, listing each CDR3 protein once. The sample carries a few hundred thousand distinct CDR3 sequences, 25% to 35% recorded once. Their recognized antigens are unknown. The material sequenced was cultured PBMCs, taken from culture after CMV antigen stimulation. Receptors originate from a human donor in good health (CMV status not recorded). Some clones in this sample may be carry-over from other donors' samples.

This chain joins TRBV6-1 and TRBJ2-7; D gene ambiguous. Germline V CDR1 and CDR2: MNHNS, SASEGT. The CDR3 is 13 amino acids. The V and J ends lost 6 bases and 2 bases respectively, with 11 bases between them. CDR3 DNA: TGTGCCAGCAGATACGACGGGCCCTACGAGCAGTACTTC. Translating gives CASRYDGPYEQYF.

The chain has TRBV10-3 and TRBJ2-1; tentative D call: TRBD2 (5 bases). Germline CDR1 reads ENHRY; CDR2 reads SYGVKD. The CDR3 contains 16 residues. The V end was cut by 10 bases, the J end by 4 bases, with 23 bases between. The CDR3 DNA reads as TGTGCCACCTCGGCGGGCATCTCGGGTTCTTACAATGAGCAGTTCTTC. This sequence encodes CATSAGISGSYNEQFF.

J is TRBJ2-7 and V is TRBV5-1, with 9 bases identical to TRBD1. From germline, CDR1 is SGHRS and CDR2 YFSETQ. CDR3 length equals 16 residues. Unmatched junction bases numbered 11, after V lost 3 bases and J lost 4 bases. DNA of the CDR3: TGCGCCAGCAGCTCCTACGGACCGGGACAGGGATACGAGCAGTACTTC. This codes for CASSSYGPGQGYEQYF.